This paragraph covers one T cell receptor (beta chain) sequence. Its antigen is unidentified. TCRdb re-analysed the 5' RACE reads in MiXCR, keeping a single row per CDR3 protein. The sample comprises around 320,000 distinct CDR3 sequences, around 10% of which are singletons, and around 3.4% rests with the top ten. With V trimmed by 0 bases and J by 8 bases, 6 bases remained unmatched. This CDR3 contains 14 residues. Per the germline V gene, CDR1 is SQVTM and CDR2 is ANQGSEA. The data belong to a study of T cells after yellow fever vaccination. Study findings and constraints: Abundant bulk-derived clonotypes could contaminate FACS-sorted repertoires.

Sequences were derived from CD4+ T cells sorted from PBMCs, sampled 5 days after the yellow fever booster vaccination. The rearrangement links TRBV29-1 to TRBJ2-1, with TRBD1 matching 8 bases. The sequence derives from a man younger than 30 who received the YFV17D yellow fever vaccine. In DNA, the CDR3 is TGCAGCGTTGAAGAGACAGGGGAGGTTGATGAGCAGTTCTTC. This encodes CSVEETGEVDEQFF.